In this sample, the clone carrying this TCR beta chain turned up many times. The antigen is not known. The germline gene is not matched at one end of the junction; a read error may be the cause. No patient had received any treatment before thyroid surgery. As processed by the authors: To classify distant metastasis in papillary thyroid cancer, a model was built from CDR3 differences across clinicopathological groups. TCRdb re-called the PCR reads with MiXCR. For this entry, the V and J calls and clone size follow TCRdb and not the study's own pipeline. The sample includes under 20,000 clones, 16% of them seen just once. This specimen belongs to a study of metastatic and nonmetastatic thyroid tumors. Whole-study context: Samples came from malignant and benign thyroid patients, and repertoires were compared across blood and tumor or nodule tissue.

Findings of the study overall: Patients with malignant thyroid tumors reportedly had significantly higher TCR beta diversity than those with benign nodules, in blood and tumor.

Per germline, CDR1 SQVTM and CDR2 ANQGSEA. The CDR3 totals 11 residues. This rearrangement joins TRBV29-1 to TRBJ1-2; 7 bases are a match to TRBD1. The sample was blood. The receptor's source is a male donor with papillary thyroid cancer or a benign thyroid nodule (not recorded which). Some clones in this sample may be carry-over from other donors' samples. As DNA, the CDR3 is TGCAGCGTCGAAGACAGGGATGGCTACACCTTC. Translated, it gives CSVEDRDGYTF.